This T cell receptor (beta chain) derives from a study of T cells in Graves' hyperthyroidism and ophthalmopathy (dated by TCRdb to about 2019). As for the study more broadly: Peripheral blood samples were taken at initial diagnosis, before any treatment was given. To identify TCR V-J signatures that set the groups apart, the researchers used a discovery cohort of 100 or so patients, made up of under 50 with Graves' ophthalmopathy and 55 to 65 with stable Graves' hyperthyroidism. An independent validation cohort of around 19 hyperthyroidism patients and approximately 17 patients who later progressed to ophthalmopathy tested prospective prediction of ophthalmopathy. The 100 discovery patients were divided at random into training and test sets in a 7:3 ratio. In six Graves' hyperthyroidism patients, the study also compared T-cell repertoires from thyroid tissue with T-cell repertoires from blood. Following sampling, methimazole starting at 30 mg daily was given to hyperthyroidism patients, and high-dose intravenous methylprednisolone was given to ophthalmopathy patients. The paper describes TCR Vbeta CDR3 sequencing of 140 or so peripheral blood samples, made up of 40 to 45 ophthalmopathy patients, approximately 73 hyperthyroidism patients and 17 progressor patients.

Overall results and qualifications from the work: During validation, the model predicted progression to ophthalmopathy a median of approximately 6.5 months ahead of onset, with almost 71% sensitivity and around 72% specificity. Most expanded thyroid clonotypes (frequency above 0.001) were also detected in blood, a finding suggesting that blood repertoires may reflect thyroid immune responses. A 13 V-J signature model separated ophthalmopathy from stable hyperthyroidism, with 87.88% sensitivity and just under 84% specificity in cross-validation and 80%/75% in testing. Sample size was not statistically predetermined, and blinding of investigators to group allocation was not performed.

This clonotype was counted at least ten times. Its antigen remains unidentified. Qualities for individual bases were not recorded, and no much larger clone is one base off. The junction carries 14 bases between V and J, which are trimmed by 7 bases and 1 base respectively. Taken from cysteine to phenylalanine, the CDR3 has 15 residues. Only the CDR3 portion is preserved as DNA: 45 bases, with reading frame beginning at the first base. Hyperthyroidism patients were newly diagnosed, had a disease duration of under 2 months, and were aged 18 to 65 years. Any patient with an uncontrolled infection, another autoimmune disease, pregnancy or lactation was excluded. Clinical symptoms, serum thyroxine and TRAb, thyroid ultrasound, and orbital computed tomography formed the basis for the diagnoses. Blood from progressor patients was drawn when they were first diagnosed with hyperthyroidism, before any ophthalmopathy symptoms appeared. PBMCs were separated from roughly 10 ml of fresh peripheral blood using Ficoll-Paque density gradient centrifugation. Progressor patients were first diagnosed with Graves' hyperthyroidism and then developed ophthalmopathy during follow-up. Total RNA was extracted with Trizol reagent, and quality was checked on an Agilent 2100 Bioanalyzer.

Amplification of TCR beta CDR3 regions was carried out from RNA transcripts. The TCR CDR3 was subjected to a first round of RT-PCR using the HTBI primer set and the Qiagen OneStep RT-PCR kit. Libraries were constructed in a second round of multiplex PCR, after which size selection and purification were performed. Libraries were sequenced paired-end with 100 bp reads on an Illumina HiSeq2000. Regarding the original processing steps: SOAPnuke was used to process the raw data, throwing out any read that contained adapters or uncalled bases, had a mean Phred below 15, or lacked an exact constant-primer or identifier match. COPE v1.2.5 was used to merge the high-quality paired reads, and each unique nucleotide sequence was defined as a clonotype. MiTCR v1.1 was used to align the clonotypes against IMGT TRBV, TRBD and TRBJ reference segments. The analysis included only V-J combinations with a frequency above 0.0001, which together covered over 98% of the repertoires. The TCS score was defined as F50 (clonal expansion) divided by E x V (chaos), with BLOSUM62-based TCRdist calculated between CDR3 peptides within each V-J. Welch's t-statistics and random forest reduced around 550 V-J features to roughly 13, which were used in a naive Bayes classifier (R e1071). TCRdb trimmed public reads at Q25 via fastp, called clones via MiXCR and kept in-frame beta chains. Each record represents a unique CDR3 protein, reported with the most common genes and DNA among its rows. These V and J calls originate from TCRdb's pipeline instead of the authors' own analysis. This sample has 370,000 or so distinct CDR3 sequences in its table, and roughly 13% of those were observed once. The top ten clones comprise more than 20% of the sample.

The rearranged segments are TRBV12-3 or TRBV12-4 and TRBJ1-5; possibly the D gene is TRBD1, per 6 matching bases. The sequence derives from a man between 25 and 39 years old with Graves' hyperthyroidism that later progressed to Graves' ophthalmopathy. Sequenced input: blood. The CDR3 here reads CASTPGGRSNQPQHF. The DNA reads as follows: TGTGCCAGCACCCCGGGGGGCCGGAGCAATCAGCCCCAGCATTTT.